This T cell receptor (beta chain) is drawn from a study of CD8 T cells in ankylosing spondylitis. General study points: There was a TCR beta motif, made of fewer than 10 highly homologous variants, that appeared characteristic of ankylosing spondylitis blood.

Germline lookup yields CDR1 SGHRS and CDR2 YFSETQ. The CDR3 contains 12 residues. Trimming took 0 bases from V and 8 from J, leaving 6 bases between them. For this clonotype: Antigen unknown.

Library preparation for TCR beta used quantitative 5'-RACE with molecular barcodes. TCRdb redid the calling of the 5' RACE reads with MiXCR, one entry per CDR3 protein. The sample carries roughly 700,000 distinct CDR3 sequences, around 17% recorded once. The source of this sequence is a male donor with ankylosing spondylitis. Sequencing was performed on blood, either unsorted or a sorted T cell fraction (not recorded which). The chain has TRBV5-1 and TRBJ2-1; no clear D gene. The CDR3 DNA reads TGCGCCAGCAGCTTGGTGGTCTATGAGCAGTTCTTC. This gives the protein CASSLVVYEQFF.